These T cell receptor beta chains were read from a single sample in a study of cytomegalovirus exposure and HLA in healthy donors. Sequencing was performed with immunoSEQ multiplex PCR; in TCRdb, only in-frame clones are kept and a portion is missing. The ten most abundant clones cover about 1.6% of a sample with 150,000 or so clones. The sequenced sample was PBMCs. Source of these receptors: a woman aged 50 to 60 in good health and CMV-seronegative. Both conserved end residues are part of each CDR3. The D gene is left open where the match is weak.

TRBJ2-2	TRBV19	TRBD1	TGTGCCAGCAATCGCCGGGACAGGGCATACACCGGGGAGCTGTTTTTT	CASNRRDRAYTGELFF
TRBJ1-1	TRBV18	.	TGTGCCAGCTCCCCGCCCGGGACAAACACTGAAGCTTTCTTT	CASSPPGTNTEAFF
TRBJ1-6	TRBV5-1	TRBD1	TGCGCCAGCACAGTATCGGGGACAGGGAGCAATTCACCCCTCCACTTT	CASTVSGTGSNSPLHF
TRBJ2-1	TRBV6-4	TRBD1	TGTGCCAGCCAGATATCCCTTACAGGGGACAGCTACAATGAGCAGTTCTTC	CASQISLTGDSYNEQFF
TRBJ1-4	TRBV5-1	.	TGCGCCAGCAGCCCGAGCGACAGTTATGAAAAACTGTTTTTT	CASSPSDSYEKLFF
TRBJ1-2	TRBV2	.	TGTGCCAGCAGTGATGGGGCATACAACTATGGCTACACCTTC	CASSDGAYNYGYTF
TRBJ1-5	TRBV28	TRBD1	TGTGCCAGCAGTCCGGGACAGAGTAGCAATCAGCCCCAGCATTTT	CASSPGQSSNQPQHF
TRBJ1-4	TRBV5-1	.	TGCGCCAGCAAAGGGGGACATGAAAAACTGTTTTTT	CASKGGHEKLFF
TRBJ2-5	TRBV9	TRBD2	TGTGCCAGCAGCAGTTTAGCGGGGTCGGAGACCCAGTACTTC	CASSSLAGSETQYF
TRBJ2-7	TRBV2	.	TGTGCCAGCAGTGGGAGCGACTTC	CASSGSDF
TRBJ1-1	TRBV7-7	TRBD1	TGTGCTAGCAGCCCGGAGGGACAGGGGGAAGCTTTCTTT	CASSPEGQGEAFF
TRBJ1-2	TRBV7-9	.	TGTGCCAGCAGCCTAAGTGACTTGATTAACTATGGCTACACCTTC	CASSLSDLINYGYTF
TRBJ2-7	TRBV27	TRBD2	TGTGCCAGCAGTTTACTAGCGGGAGGCTCCTACGAGCAGTACTTC	CASSLLAGGSYEQYF
TRBJ1-5	TRBV9	TRBD1	TGTGCCAGCTCCCGGACAGGGGGCCCACAGGATCAGCCCCAGCATTTT	CASSRTGGPQDQPQHF
TRBJ1-1	TRBV11-3	.	TGTGCCAGCAGCCTTACAGGAAACACTGAAGCTTTCTTT	CASSLTGNTEAFF
TRBJ2-6	TRBV5-1	.	TGCGCCAGCAGCTCAGGGGGGCCTAGCCGTTACTCTGGGGCCAACGTCCTGACTTTC	CASSSGGPSRYSGANVLTF
TRBJ1-4	TRBV6-1	.	TGTGCCAGCAGTTCGCAGCTTCGGGGAAAACTGTTTTTT	CASSSQLRGKLFF
TRBJ1-2	TRBV7-2	TRBD1	TGTGCCAGCAGTTCAGACAGGGACTATGGCTACACCTTC	CASSSDRDYGYTF
TRBJ1-2	TRBV5-1	.	TGCGCCAGCAGCTTGGCAGGGTCTAACTATGGCTACACCTTC	CASSLAGSNYGYTF
TRBJ2-7	TRBV4-3	TRBD2	TGCGCCAGCAGCCAAGATGGCTTGCGGGGGGTCCGGGACGAGCAGTACTTC	CASSQDGLRGVRDEQYF
TRBJ1-6	TRBV2	.	TGTGCCAGCAGTGAAGGGACAAGGGATTCACCCCTCCACTTT	CASSEGTRDSPLHF
TRBJ2-7	TRBV4-2	.	TGTGCCAGCAGCCAAGAAGGGGCAGGGACCAGGGGGCAGTACTTC	CASSQEGAGTRGQYF
TRBJ2-3	TRBV4-2	.	TGTGCCAGCAGCCAAGAAATCAGTTGGAGATCTAGCACAGATACGCAGTATTTT	CASSQEISWRSSTDTQYF
TRBJ2-5	TRBV28	TRBD1	TGTGCCAGCAGTTTATGGGCTGTGGCAGGGGGCCAAGAGACCCAGTACTTC	CASSLWAVAGGQETQYF
TRBJ2-3	TRBV14	TRBD2	TGTGCCAGCAGCGACGGGAGGGGAGATACGCAGTATTTT	CASSDGRGDTQYF
TRBJ2-5	TRBV6-1	.	TGTGCCAGCACCCTTAACCGGGACTACCAAGAGACCCAGTACTTC	CASTLNRDYQETQYF
TRBJ2-1	TRBV13	TRBD2	TGTGCCAGCAGCGTAATAGCCGGGACTAGCGGGATAAATGAGCAGTTCTTC	CASSVIAGTSGINEQFF
TRBJ2-2	TRBV28	.	TGTGCCAGCAGTTGGCAGGGGACCGGGGAGCTGTTTTTT	CASSWQGTGELFF
TRBJ1-5	TRBV30	.	TGTGCCTGGAGTGTGGGAGGGAGTCAGCCCCAGCATTTT	CAWSVGGSQPQHF
TRBJ1-5	TRBV6-1	.	TGTGCCAGCAGTCCCCGGGGGGGCAATCAGCCCCAGCATTTT	CASSPRGGNQPQHF
TRBJ2-5	TRBV4-2	TRBD1	TGTGCCAGCAGCCAACAAACAGGGGAAGAGACCCAGTACTTC	CASSQQTGEETQYF
TRBJ2-7	TRBV4-1	.	TGCGCCAGCAGCCAAGATGGGGGACTGAACTACGAGCAGTACTTC	CASSQDGGLNYEQYF
TRBJ1-2	TRBV5-8	TRBD1	TGTGCCAGCAGCCAATCGTGGACAGGGAACTATGGCTACACCTTC	CASSQSWTGNYGYTF
TRBJ1-2	TRBV9	.	TGTGCCAGCAGCGTAGTATCCGGGACTACTAACTATGGCTACACCTTC	CASSVVSGTTNYGYTF
TRBJ2-5	TRBV5-1	.	TGCGCCAGCAGCCGCGGGACTCAAACGGGAGAGACCCAGTACTTC	CASSRGTQTGETQYF
TRBJ2-1	TRBV7-9	TRBD2	TGTGTCACGGGGCTAGCGGAACACAATGAGCAGTTCTTC	CVTGLAEHNEQFF
TRBJ1-6	TRBV28	.	TGTGCCAGCAGTCGACTGTCAGGGTCGGAATGGTTCGAGTCTAATTCACCCCTCCACTTT	CASSRLSGSEWFESNSPLHF